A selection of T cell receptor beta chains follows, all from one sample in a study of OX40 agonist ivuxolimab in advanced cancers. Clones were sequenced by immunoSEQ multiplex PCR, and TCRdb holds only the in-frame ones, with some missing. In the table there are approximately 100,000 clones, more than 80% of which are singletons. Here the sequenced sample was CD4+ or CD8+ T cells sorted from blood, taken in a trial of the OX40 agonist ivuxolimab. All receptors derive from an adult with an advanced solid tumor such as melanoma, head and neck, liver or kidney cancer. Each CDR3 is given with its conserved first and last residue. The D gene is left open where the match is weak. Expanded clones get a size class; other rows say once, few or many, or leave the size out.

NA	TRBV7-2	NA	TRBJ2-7	TGTGCCAGCAGCTTAGAGGGGCCCTACGAGCAGTACTTC	CASSLEGPYEQYF
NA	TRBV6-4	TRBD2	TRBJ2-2	TGTGCCAGCAGTGACGGGACTAGCCCCGGGGAGCTGTTTTTT	CASSDGTSPGELFF
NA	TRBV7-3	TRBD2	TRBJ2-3	TGTGCCAGCAGCTTAATGTCTGCGGGGGAAACAGATACGCAGTATTTT	CASSLMSAGETDTQYF
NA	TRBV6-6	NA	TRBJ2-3	TGTGCCAGCAGTCTAGTCACCCGCGGAGATACGCAGTATTTT	CASSLVTRGDTQYF
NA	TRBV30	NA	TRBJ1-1	TGTGCCTGGAGTCGACTTGGGGGTTCTGAAGCTTTCTTT	CAWSRLGGSEAFF
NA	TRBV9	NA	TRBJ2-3	TGTGCCAGCACAATGGACCAGCGGTCCTGGGCAGATACGCAGTATTTT	CASTMDQRSWADTQYF
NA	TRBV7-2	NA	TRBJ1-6	TGTGCCAGCAGCTCACCTCCACTCTGGCCGGGTAATTCACCCCTCCACTTT	CASSSPPLWPGNSPLHF
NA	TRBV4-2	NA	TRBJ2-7	TGTGCCAGCAGCTGGTCCGGTAGGGAGCAGTACTTC	CASSWSGREQYF
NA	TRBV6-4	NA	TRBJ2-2	TGTGCCAGCAGTCCTAGCGCTTGGTCGAACACCGGGGAGCTGTTTTTT	CASSPSAWSNTGELFF
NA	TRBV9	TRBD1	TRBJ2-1	TGTGCCAGCAGCGTAAGGGTTGGGGAAGGACAGGGCAGGGGGAATGAGCAGTTCTTC	CASSVRVGEGQGRGNEQFF
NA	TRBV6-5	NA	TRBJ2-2	TGTGCCAGCAGTTACTCAGAGGGAGAAGGGACCGGGGAGCTGTTTTTT	CASSYSEGEGTGELFF
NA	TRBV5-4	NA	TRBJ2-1	TGTGCCAGCAGCTCCACAGGGAGGAATGAGCAGTTCTTC	CASSSTGRNEQFF
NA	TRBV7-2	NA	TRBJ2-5	TGTGCCAGCAGCTTAGAAAGGGCTGAGACCCAGTACTTC	CASSLERAETQYF
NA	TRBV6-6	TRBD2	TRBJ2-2	TGTGCCAGCAGTACCCCAGGGACTAGCGGGAGGGGGGAGCTGTTTTTT	CASSTPGTSGRGELFF
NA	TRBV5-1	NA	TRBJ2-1	TGCGCCAGCAGCTTGGCAGGTGAGAAAGGTGAGCAGTTCTTC	CASSLAGEKGEQFF
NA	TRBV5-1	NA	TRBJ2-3	TGCGCCAGCAGCTTGGTAGGGTCCTACACAGATACGCAGTATTTT	CASSLVGSYTDTQYF
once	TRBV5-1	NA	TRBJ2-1	TGCGCCAGCAGCTGGCCCTGGGGGCAAACCTACAATGAGCAGTTCTTC	CASSWPWGQTYNEQFF
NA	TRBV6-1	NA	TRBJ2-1	TGTGCCAGCAACCTTCTGATGCCGGGAAACAATGAGCAGTTCTTC	CASNLLMPGNNEQFF
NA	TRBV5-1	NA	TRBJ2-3	TGCGCCAGCAGCCCTGGTTGGGGGTCTAGCACAGATACGCAGTATTTT	CASSPGWGSSTDTQYF
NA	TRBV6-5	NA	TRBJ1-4	TGTGCCAGCAGTTACGATCGTGGTGAAAAACTGTTTTTT	CASSYDRGEKLFF
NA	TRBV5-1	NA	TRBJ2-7	TGCGCCAGCAGCTTGGCATTAGAGTACGAGCAGTACTTC	CASSLALEYEQYF
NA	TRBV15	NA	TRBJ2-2	TGTGCCACCAGTCGAGACACCGGGGAGCTGTTTTTT	CATSRDTGELFF
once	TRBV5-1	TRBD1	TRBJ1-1	TGCGCCAGCAGCTTGGGGTCAACAGGGGGCACTGAAGCTTTCTTT	CASSLGSTGGTEAFF
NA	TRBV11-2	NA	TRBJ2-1	TGTGCCAGCAGCCCAGAGTTTGGGGGCACTATGTCCTACAATGAGCAGTTCTTC	CASSPEFGGTMSYNEQFF
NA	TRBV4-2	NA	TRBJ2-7	TGTGCCAGCAGCTTAAGGGAGGACGAGCAGTACTTC	CASSLREDEQYF
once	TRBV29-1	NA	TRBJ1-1	TGCAGCGTTCTAGGGGGGACAATGGGCACTGAAGCTTTCTTT	CSVLGGTMGTEAFF
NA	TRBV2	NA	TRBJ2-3	TGTGCCAGCAGTGAAATTGCGAGCGGAAGCACAGATACGCAGTATTTT	CASSEIASGSTDTQYF
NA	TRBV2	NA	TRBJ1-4	TGTGCCAGCACCCAGGGCGTCTACCCAAATGAAAAACTGTTTTTT	CASTQGVYPNEKLFF
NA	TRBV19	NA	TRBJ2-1	TGTGTTGGAAGCTCCTACAATGAGCAGTTCTTC	CVGSSYNEQFF
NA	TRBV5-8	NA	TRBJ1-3	TGTGCCAGCAACCCCGGGTCGGGTTCTCACACCATATATTTT	CASNPGSGSHTIYF
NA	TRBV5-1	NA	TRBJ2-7	TGCGCCAGCAGCGGCCGGACTGCCCCCCACTACGAGCAGTACTTC	CASSGRTAPHYEQYF
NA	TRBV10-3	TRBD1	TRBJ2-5	TGTGCCATCAGTGAGGGCGAGGGGGCGTTGGAGACCCAGTACTTC	CAISEGEGALETQYF
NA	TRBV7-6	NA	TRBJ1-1	TGTGCCAGCAGCCGTACTGGTGGACAGCTGAACACTGAAGCTTTCTTT	CASSRTGGQLNTEAFF
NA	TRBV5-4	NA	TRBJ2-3	TGTGCCAGCAGCTTGACAGATACGCAGTATTTT	CASSLTDTQYF
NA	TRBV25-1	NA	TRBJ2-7	TGTGCCAGTCAAGGGCTAGGGAGGTCGAGCGAGCAGTACTTC	CASQGLGRSSEQYF
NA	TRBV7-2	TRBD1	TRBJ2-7	TGTGCCAGCAGCGTGACAGGGGGCGCGTCTGTAGAGCAGTACTTC	CASSVTGGASVEQYF
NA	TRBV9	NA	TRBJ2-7	TGTGCCAGCAGCGTAGACCCTACCTCCTACGATGTGCAGTACTTC	CASSVDPTSYDVQYF
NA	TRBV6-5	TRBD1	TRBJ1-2	TGTGCCAGCAGCACGACAGGGGGCGGCTATGGCTACACCTTC	CASSTTGGGYGYTF
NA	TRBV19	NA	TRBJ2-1	TGTGCCAGTAGTCCAAACGAAAACCCCTACAATGAGCAGTTCTTC	CASSPNENPYNEQFF
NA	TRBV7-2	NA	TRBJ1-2	TGTGCCAGCAGCTTGGTGCCGTCATATGGCTACACCTTC	CASSLVPSYGYTF
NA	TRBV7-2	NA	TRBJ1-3	TGTGCCAGCAGGTCCTCCACAGGCCTCTCTGGAAACACCATATATTTT	CASRSSTGLSGNTIYF
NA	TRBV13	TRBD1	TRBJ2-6	TGTGCCAGCAGCCCCCCCGAGACAGGGGGCATTCGGAGCTCTGGGGCCAACGTCCTGACTTTC	CASSPPETGGIRSSGANVLTF
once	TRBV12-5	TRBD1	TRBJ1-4	TGTGCTAGTGGTCCCCGGGACAGAACCGGTGAAAAACTGTTTTTT	CASGPRDRTGEKLFF
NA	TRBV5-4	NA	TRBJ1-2	TGTGCCAGCAGCTTGTCGGGACAAAACTATGGCTACACCTTC	CASSLSGQNYGYTF
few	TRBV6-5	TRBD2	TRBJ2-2	TGTGCCAGCATGGGGACTAGCGGTTACACCGGGGAGCTGTTTTTT	CASMGTSGYTGELFF
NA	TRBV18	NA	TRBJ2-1	TGTGCCAGCTCACCAGGCGGGGCTGAGCAGTTCTTC	CASSPGGAEQFF
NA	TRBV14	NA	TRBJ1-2	TGTGCCAGCAGCCCAGACAGGAATAGCAACTATGGCTACACCTTC	CASSPDRNSNYGYTF
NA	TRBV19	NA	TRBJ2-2	TGTGCCAGTAGCGGCACCGGGGAGCTGTTTTTT	CASSGTGELFF
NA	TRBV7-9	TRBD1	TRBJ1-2	TGTGCCAGCACCCCCGGGACAGGGAGCAACTATGGCTACACCTTC	CASTPGTGSNYGYTF
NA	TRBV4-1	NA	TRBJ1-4	TGCGCCAGCAGCCAAGATCTTCGGGACTATGAAAAACTGTTTTTT	CASSQDLRDYEKLFF
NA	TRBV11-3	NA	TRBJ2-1	TGTGCCAGCAGCTTAGATCCTCACAATGAGCAGTTCTTC	CASSLDPHNEQFF
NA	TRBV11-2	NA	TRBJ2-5	TGTGCCAGCAGCTTAGATGCCGGCTCAGAGACCCAGTACTTC	CASSLDAGSETQYF
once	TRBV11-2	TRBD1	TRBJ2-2	TGTGCCAGCAGCTCGATACAGGGGACCGGGGAGCTGTTTTTT	CASSSIQGTGELFF
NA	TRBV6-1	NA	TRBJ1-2	TGTGCCAGCAGTTTTTCCCGGGGCACGGGCTACACCTTC	CASSFSRGTGYTF
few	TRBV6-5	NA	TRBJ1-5	TGTGCCAGCAGTTATAAAGTTAGCAATCAGCCCCAGCATTTT	CASSYKVSNQPQHF